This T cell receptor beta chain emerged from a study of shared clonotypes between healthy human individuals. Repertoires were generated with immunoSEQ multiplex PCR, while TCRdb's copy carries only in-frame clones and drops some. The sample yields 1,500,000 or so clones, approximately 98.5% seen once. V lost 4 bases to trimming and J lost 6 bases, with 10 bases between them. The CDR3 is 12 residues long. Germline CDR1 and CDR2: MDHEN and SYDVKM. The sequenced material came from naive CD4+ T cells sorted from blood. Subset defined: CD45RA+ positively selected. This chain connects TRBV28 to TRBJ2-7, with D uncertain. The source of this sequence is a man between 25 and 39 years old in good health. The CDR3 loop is CASSYLTSEQYF. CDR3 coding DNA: TGTGCCAGCAGTTATTTAACCTCCGAGCAGTACTTC.